The 8 T cell receptor beta chains listed next were all sequenced from one sample in a study of blood T cell repertoires in COVID-19. The table came from immunoSEQ multiplex PCR; TCRdb's copy has only in-frame clones and leaves some out. This sample yields fewer than 85,000 clones, of which approximately 74% are seen a single time; just over 2.5% belongs to the top ten. Sequences were obtained from peripheral blood. All receptors derive from a human donor with acute or convalescent COVID-19. The donor label of this sample is uncertain.

This chain joins TRBV6-5 and TRBJ1-1; D not resolved. There are 12 residues in the CDR3. The germline V and J ends were trimmed by 6 bases and 8 bases, with 13 bases remaining between them. The germline CDR1 and CDR2 sequences are MNHEY and SVGAGI. In nucleotides, the CDR3 is TGTGCCAGCAGACCCCGCGGGGAGGAAGCTTTCTTT. Translated: CASRPRGEEAFF.

This clone has a single count. The chain couples TRBV3-1 (or the pseudogene TRBV3-2) to TRBJ1-3; D gene ambiguous. CDR1 and CDR2 (germline): LGHDT, YNNKEL (reference sequence). The V end lost 1 base, the J end lost 4 bases, and 8 bases lay between the germline ends. The CDR3 covers 14 residues. CDR3 DNA: TGTGCCAGCAGCCAAGGAGGTCAGGGAAACACCATATATTTT. Translated: CASSQGGQGNTIYF.

The chain couples TRBV5-5 to TRBJ1-2, with TRBD1 as a possible D gene (5 bases). CDR3 size: 14 residues. The V gene's germline CDR1 is SGHKS and CDR2 YYEKEE (reference sequence). Trimming pared 1 base from V and 8 bases from J, leaving 15 bases between. This CDR3 reads CASSLRGLVSGYTF. CDR3 sequence (DNA): TGTGCCAGCAGCTTGAGGGGTCTTGTGTCCGGCTACACCTTC.

There are a few counts of this clone. CDR3 DNA sequence: TGTGCCAGCAGTTTATCGCGGCCAGGGGGCAGCTATGGCTACACCTTC. Translating it yields CASSLSRPGGSYGYTF. The chain combines TRBV28 with TRBJ1-2; 8 bases are a match to TRBD1. This CDR3 is 16 amino acids long. Unmatched junction bases numbered 8, after V lost 1 base and J lost 4 bases. The V gene's germline CDR1 is MDHEN and CDR2 SYDVKM.

The chain carries TRBV5-4 and TRBJ2-2, with 7 positions matching TRBD2. The V and J ends lost 0 bases and 6 bases, in that order; junction bases with no gene match: 11. Germline loops: CDR1 SGHNT, CDR2 YYREEE (reference sequence). CDR3 length equals 17 residues. The CDR3: CASSLASGGGLPGELFF. CDR3 DNA sequence: TGTGCCAGCAGCTTGGCCTCGGGGGGAGGGCTTCCCGGGGAGCTGTTTTTT.

The chain is built from TRBV5-1 and TRBJ2-3; D may be TRBD1 (6 bases). Trimming shortened V by 4 bases and J by 5 bases, and 14 bases separated the two germline ends. The CDR3 extends over 14 amino acids. Germline V gene lookup returns CDR1 SGHRS and CDR2 YFSETQ. The CDR3 DNA reads as TGCGCCAGCAGCCTCCGCTCCAGGGGAGATACGCAGTATTTT. Protein: CASSLRSRGDTQYF.

This chain connects TRBV30 to TRBJ1-1; D not certain. The V gene's germline CDR1 is GTSNPN and CDR2 SVGIG (reference sequence). The CDR3 covers 13 residues. V lost 2 bases and J lost 5, with 12 bases in between. Written as DNA, the CDR3 is TGTGCCTGGAGTCTGCGTTCGGGGACTGAAGCTTTCTTT. Amino acids: CAWSLRSGTEAFF.

The rearrangement uses TRBV6-5 and TRBJ2-4, with D tentatively TRBD1 (6 bases). Germline CDR1 is MNHEY and CDR2 is SVGAGI. V lost 5 bases to trimming and J lost 3 bases, with 8 bases between them. The CDR3 length is 13 residues. CDR3 bases: TGTGCCAGCAGTCCGGACAGCAAAAACATTCAGTACTTC. The encoded protein is CASSPDSKNIQYF.